This TCR beta chain stems from a study of cytomegalovirus exposure and HLA in healthy donors. Study-wide results and limits: Several of the most significant clusters were apparently associated with common viral pathogens in a later analysis.

Points on this clone: Its antigen is still unknown.

Germline values: CDR1 LNHDA, CDR2 SQIVND (reference sequence). CDR3 size: 15 residues. Trimming at V came to 3 bases and at J to 1 base, leaving 1 base not matched to a gene. PCR primers comprised 60 Vbeta and 13 Jbeta primers. Method: immunoSEQ multiplex PCR; TCRdb's copy keeps in-frame clones and lacks some. The sample has about 140,000 clones, roughly 78% seen once. Sequencing was carried out using PBMCs. The gene calls are TRBV19 and TRBJ1-1; 11 nucleotides agree with TRBD1. The source of this sequence is a man younger than 35 in good health and CMV-seropositive. The CDR3 DNA reads as TGTGCCAGTAGTATGGGGACAGGGGGGAACACTGAAGCTTTCTTT. Translating gives CASSMGTGGNTEAFF.